This T cell receptor (beta chain) was obtained from a study of regulatory T cells in long-lasting Graves disease. This clonotype has at least ten counts. Time point specified: newly diagnosed GD, antithyroid drugs for less than 3 months. PBMC-extracted RNA yielded the TCR library. The CDR3 runs 13 residues. The V gene's germline CDR1 is SNHLY and CDR2 FYNNEI. V dropped 7 bases and J dropped 5 bases, with 11 bases sitting between them. CDR3 regions were amplified by Arm-PCR using iRepertoire HTBI primers to build TCR beta libraries. TCRdb re-called the multiplex PCR reads with MiXCR, one entry per CDR3 protein. The data hold hundreds of thousands of distinct CDR3 sequences, with roughly 16% observed a single time. These records were also assigned to another study, of T cells in Graves' hyperthyroidism and ophthalmopathy. Per that study: TCR CDR3 regions were first amplified by RT-PCR with HTBI primers.

The source is a woman younger than 45 with Graves disease. The chain couples TRBV2 to TRBJ2-2; D may be TRBD2 (5 bases). Source: peripheral blood mononuclear cells (PBMCs), taken at new diagnosis, from a patient treated with antithyroid drugs. CDR3 amino acids: CASIGLETGELFF. DNA of the CDR3: TGTGCCAGCATTGGACTCGAGACCGGGGAGCTGTTTTTT.